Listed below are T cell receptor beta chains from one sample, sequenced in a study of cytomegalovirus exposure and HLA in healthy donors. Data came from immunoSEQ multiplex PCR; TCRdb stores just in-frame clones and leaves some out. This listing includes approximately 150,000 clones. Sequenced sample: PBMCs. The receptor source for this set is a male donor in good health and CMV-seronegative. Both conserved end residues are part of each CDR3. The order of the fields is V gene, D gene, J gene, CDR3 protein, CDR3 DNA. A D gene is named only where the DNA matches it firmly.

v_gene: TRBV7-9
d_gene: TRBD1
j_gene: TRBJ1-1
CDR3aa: CASSNGRQGGNTEAFF
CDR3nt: TGTGCCAGCAGCAACGGCAGACAGGGAGGGAACACTGAAGCTTTCTTT

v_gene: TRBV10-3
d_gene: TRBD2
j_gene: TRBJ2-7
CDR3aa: CAISGLAGPGAEQYF
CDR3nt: TGTGCCATCAGCGGCCTAGCGGGACCCGGGGCCGAGCAGTACTTC

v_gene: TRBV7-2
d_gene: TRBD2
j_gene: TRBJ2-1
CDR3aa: CASSPPGGRANNEQFF
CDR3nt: TGTGCCAGCAGCCCCCCTGGCGGGAGGGCCAATAATGAGCAGTTCTTC

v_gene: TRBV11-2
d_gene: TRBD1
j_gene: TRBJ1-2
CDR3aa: CASSSLSHRQGLVYGYTF
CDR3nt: TGTGCCAGCAGCTCCCTTAGCCATCGACAGGGACTCGTCTATGGCTACACCTTC

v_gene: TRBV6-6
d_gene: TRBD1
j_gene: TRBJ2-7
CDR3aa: CASSSGQGGYEQYF
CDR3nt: TGTGCCAGCAGTTCCGGACAGGGGGGGTACGAGCAGTACTTC

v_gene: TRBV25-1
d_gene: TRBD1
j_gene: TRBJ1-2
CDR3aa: CASSEWGDRGWHGYTF
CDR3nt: TGTGCCAGCAGTGAATGGGGAGACAGGGGATGGCATGGCTACACCTTC

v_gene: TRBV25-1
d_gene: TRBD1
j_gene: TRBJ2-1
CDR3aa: CASSGWGTGQNQLF
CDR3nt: TGTGCCAGCAGCGGGTGGGGGACAGGCCAAAACCAGCTCTTC

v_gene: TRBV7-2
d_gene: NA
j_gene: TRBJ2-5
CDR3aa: CASSLVQQETQYF
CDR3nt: TGTGCCAGCAGCTTAGTACAGCAAGAGACCCAGTACTTC

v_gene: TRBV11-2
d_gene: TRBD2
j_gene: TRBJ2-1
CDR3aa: CASSPLGGEQFF
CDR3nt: TGTGCCAGCAGCCCTTTGGGGGGGGAGCAGTTCTTC

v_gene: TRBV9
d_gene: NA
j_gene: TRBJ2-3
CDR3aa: CASSALTDTQYF
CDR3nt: TGTGCCAGCAGCGCCCTCACAGATACGCAGTATTTT

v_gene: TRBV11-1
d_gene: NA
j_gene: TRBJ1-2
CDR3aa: CASSSQGSGYTF
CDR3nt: TGTGCCAGCAGCTCCCAGGGTTCTGGCTACACCTTC

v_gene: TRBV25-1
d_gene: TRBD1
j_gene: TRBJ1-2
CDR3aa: CASSDTGGNYGYTF
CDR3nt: TGTGCCAGCAGTGATACAGGGGGCAACTATGGCTACACCTTC

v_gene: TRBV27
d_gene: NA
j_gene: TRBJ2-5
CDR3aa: CASSFSLVGAEEQYF
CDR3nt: TGTGCCAGCAGTTTCTCTCTAGTAGGGGCAGAGGAGCAGTACTTC

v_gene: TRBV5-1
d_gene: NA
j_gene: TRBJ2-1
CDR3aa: CASSSLGGTVGEQFF
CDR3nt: TGCGCCAGCAGCTCCCTTGGGGGGACGGTGGGTGAGCAGTTCTTC

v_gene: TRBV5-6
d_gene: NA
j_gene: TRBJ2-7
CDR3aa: CASSWQEGLMSYEQYF
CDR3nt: TGTGCCAGCAGCTGGCAGGAGGGTCTAATGTCCTACGAGCAGTACTTC

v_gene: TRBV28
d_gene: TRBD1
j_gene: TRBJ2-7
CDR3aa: CAIRRDSTYEQYF
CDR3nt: TGTGCCATTAGACGGGACAGCACCTACGAGCAGTACTTC

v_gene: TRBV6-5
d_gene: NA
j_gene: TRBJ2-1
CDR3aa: CASSNGLYNEQFF
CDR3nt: TGTGCCAGCAGTAACGGACTCTACAATGAGCAGTTCTTC

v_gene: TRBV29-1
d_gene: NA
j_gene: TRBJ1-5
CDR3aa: CSATESVRGGQPQHF
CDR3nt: TGCAGCGCAACCGAGAGTGTGAGAGGCGGACAGCCCCAGCATTTT

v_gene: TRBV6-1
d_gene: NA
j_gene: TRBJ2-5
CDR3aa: CASSDRRPETQYF
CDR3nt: TGTGCCAGCAGTGACAGGCGTCCCGAGACCCAGTACTTC

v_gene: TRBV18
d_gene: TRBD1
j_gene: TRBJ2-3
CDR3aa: CASSPRDSITDTQYF
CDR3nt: TGTGCCAGCTCACCACGGGACAGTATCACAGATACGCAGTATTTT

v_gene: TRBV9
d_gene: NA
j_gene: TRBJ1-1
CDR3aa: CASSVGGQGFQAFF
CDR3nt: TGTGCCAGCAGCGTAGGGGGCCAGGGGTTCCAGGCTTTCTTT

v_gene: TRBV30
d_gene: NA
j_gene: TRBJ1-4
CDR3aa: CAWSTGSLGEKLFF
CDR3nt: TGTGCCTGGAGTACAGGGTCGTTGGGGGAAAAACTGTTTTTT

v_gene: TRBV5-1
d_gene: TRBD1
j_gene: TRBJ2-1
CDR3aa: CASSFPAGGIDEQFF
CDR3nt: TGCGCCAGCAGCTTCCCGGCAGGGGGCATCGATGAGCAGTTCTTC

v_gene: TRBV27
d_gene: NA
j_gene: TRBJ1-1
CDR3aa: CASTLAGGTEAEAFF
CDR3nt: TGTGCCAGCACCCTAGCCGGGGGGACTGAAGCTGAAGCTTTCTTT

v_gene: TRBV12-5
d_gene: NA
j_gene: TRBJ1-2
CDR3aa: CASGLGPKLGYTF
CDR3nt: TGTGCTAGTGGTTTGGGGCCGAAACTAGGCTACACCTTC

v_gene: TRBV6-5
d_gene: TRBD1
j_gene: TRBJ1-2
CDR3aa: CASSYRDRGGYTF
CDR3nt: TGTGCCAGCAGTTACCGGGACAGGGGTGGCTACACCTTC

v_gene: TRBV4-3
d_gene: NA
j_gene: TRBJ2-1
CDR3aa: CASSGPDRGRDEQFF
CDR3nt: TGCGCCAGCAGCGGGCCGGATCGGGGTAGGGATGAGCAGTTCTTC

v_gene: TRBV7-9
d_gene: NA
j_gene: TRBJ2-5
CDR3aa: CASSLGGARRQETQYF
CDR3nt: TGTGCCAGCAGCTTAGGTGGGGCTCGGCGCCAAGAGACCCAGTACTTC

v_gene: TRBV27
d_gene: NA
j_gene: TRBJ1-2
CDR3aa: CASSASDRIRYGYTF
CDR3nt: TGTGCCAGCAGTGCATCCGACAGAATCCGATATGGCTACACCTTC

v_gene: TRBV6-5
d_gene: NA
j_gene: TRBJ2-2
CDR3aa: CASTTRGGDTGELFF
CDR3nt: TGTGCCAGCACCACGCGAGGGGGGGACACCGGGGAGCTGTTTTTT

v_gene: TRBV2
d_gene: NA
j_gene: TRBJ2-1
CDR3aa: CASSMRGGTSEQFF
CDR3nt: TGTGCCAGCAGTATGAGGGGGGGGACTTCTGAGCAGTTCTTC

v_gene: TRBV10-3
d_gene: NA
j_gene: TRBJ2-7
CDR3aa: CAISESQGPHEQYF
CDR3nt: TGTGCCATCAGTGAGTCTCAGGGGCCCCACGAGCAGTACTTC

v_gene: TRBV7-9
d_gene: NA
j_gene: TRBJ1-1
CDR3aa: CASSSLWNTEAFF
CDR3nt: TGTGCCAGCAGCTCCCTGTGGAACACTGAAGCTTTCTTT

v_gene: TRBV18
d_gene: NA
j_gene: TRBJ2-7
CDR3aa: CASREESSLIYEQYF
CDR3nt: TGTGCCAGCCGAGAGGAATCTAGCCTCATCTACGAGCAGTACTTC

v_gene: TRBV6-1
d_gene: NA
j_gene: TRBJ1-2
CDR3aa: CASSSARGYTF
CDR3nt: TGTGCCAGCAGTAGCGCTCGGGGCTACACCTTC

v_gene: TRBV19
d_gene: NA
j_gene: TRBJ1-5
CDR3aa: CASSINRDQPQHF
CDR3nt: TGTGCCAGTAGTATAAATAGAGATCAGCCCCAGCATTTT

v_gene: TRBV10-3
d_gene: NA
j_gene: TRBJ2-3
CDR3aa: CAISTGIIMTDTQYF
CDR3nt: TGTGCCATCAGTACAGGGATAATTATGACAGATACGCAGTATTTT

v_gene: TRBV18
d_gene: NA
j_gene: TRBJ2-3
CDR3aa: CASSPGGADTQYF
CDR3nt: TGTGCCAGCTCACCGGGCGGGGCAGATACGCAGTATTTT

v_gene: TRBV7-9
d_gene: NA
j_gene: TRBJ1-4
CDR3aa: CASSLGTSEKLFF
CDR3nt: TGTGCCAGCAGCTTGGGGACATCTGAAAAACTGTTTTTT

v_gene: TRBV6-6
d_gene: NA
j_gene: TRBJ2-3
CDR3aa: CASSTRDTQYF
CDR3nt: TGTGCCAGCAGTACTAGAGATACGCAGTATTTT

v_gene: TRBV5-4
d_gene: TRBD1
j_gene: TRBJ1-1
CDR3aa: CASSGPKDRGYTEAFF
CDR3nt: TGTGCCAGCAGTGGCCCAAAAGACAGGGGGTACACTGAAGCTTTCTTT

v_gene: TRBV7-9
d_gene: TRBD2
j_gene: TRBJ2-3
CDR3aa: CASSSTSGISTDTQYF
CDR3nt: TGTGCCAGCAGCTCAACTAGCGGAATAAGCACAGATACGCAGTATTTT

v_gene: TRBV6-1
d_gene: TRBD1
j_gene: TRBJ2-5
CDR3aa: CASSEGRGRGRETQYF
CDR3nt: TGTGCCAGCAGTGAAGGAAGGGGCAGGGGGCGAGAGACCCAGTACTTC

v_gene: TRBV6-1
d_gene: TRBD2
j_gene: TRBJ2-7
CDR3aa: CASRTSGRDEQYF
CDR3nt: TGTGCCAGTCGGACTAGCGGGAGGGACGAGCAGTACTTC

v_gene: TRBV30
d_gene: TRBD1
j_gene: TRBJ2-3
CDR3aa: CAWRGDRGGTDTQYF
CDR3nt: TGTGCCTGGAGGGGGGACAGGGGAGGCACAGATACGCAGTATTTT

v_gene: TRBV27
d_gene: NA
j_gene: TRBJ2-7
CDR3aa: CASSFGTGLYEQYF
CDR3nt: TGTGCCAGCAGTTTCGGGACTGGCCTCTACGAGCAGTACTTC

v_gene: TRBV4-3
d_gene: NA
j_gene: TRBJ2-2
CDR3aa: CASSQGTTGSTGELFF
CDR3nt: TGCGCCAGCAGCCAAGGGACAACAGGATCCACCGGGGAGCTGTTTTTT

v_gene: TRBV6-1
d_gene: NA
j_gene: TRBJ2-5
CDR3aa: CASSEARGSQGTQYF
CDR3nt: TGTGCCAGCAGTGAAGCTAGGGGGTCCCAAGGGACCCAGTACTTC

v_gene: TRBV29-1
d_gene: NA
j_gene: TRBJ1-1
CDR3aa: CSVADTEAFF
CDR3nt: TGCAGCGTTGCTGACACTGAAGCTTTCTTT

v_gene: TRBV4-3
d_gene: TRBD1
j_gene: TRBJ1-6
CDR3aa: CASSQERQGAANSPLHF
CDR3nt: TGCGCCAGCAGCCAAGAGAGACAGGGGGCCGCTAATTCACCCCTCCACTTC

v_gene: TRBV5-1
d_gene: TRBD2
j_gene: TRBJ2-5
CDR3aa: CASSLEWREGRETQYF
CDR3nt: TGCGCCAGCAGCTTGGAATGGCGGGAGGGCCGGGAGACCCAGTACTTC

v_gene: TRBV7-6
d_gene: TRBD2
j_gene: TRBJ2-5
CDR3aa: CASSLGDYFSETQYF
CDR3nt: TGTGCCAGCAGCTTAGGGGACTATTTCTCGGAGACCCAGTACTTC

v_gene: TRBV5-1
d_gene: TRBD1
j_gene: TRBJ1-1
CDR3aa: CASSAGTGGAAFF
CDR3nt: TGCGCCAGCAGCGCCGGGACAGGGGGTGCGGCTTTCTTT

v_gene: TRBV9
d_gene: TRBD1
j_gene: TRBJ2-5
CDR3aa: CASSGLQGAHGETQYF
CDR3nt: TGTGCCAGCAGCGGTCTACAGGGGGCGCACGGAGAGACCCAGTACTTC

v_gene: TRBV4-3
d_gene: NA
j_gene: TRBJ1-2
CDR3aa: CASSQDILYGYTF
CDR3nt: TGCGCCAGCAGCCAAGATATACTCTATGGCTACACCTTC